Below, 17 T cell receptor beta chains from the same sample are listed, as sequenced in a study of blood T cell repertoires in COVID-19. Clones were sequenced by immunoSEQ multiplex PCR, and TCRdb holds only the in-frame ones, with some missing. The sample holds about 170,000 clones, approximately 84% seen once. Sequencing was carried out using PBMCs or T cells enriched from blood (not recorded which). The receptors stem from a human donor with acute COVID-19. The donor label of this sample is uncertain.

J is TRBJ1-5 and V is TRBV15, with 8 bases that match TRBD1. V dropped 8 bases and J dropped 7; count of bases not matched to a gene: 10. Germline V lookup: CDR1 LNHNV, CDR2 YYDKDF (reference sequence). The CDR3 is made up of 14 amino acids. The CDR3 coding sequence is TGTGCCACCCGATCTGACAGGGGAGAACAGCCCCAGCATTTT. This gives the protein CATRSDRGEQPQHF.

This clone has a single count. The V call is TRBV4-2, the J call TRBJ2-7; 7 nucleotides match TRBD2. The CDR3 extends over 16 amino acids. Germline assignment: CDR1 LGHNA and CDR2 YNFKEQ. V shed 1 base and J 0 bases; nucleotides not matched to a gene: 6. CDR3 in amino acids: CASSQGISGSSYEQYF. The DNA of the CDR3 is TGTGCCAGCAGCCAAGGTATTAGCGGGTCCTCCTACGAGCAGTACTTC.

This chain uses TRBV6-5 with TRBJ1-2; no firm D call. The germline gives CDR1 MNHEY, CDR2 SVGAGI. The CDR3 is made up of 13 amino acids. V was cut by 2 bases and J by 8 bases, with 12 bases left in between. The DNA for the CDR3 is TGTGCCAGCAGTTACAGTCCGGGGATCGGCTACACCTTC. As protein: CASSYSPGIGYTF.

The V call is TRBV7-9, the J call TRBJ2-2; D call uncertain. Germline V lookup: CDR1 SEHNR, CDR2 FQNEAQ (reference sequence). The CDR3 has 13 residues. The V end was cut by 4 bases, the J end by 4 bases, with 7 bases between. The DNA for the CDR3 is TGTGCCAGCAGCTATACGAGCACCGGGGAGCTGTTTTTT. Translation: CASSYTSTGELFF.

This rearrangement joins TRBV11-2 to TRBJ2-2; 12 bases agree with TRBD2. Germline-derived CDR1 and CDR2 are SGHAT and FQNNGV. The CDR3 has 18 amino acids. V gave up 4 bases and J gave up 0 bases; unmatched junction bases: 6. CDR3 in DNA: TGTGCCAGCAGCTACCGGACTAGCGGGGTTCCGAACACCGGGGAGCTGTTTTTT. This codes for CASSYRTSGVPNTGELFF.

The V gene is TRBV9, the J gene TRBJ2-7; a possible D gene is TRBD1 (5 bases). V was shortened by 4 bases and J by 6 bases, with 11 bases between the two germline ends. This CDR3 has 12 residues. CDR1 SGDLS and CDR2 YYNGEE come from the germline V gene. In nucleotides, the CDR3 is TGTGCCAGCAGCCGGCCAGGGTCCGAGCAGTACTTC. Translated, it gives CASSRPGSEQYF.

This clone has only a few counts. The chain joins TRBV4-1 to TRBJ2-3; D gene unclear. The ends were cut back, 3 bases at V and 2 bases at J, with 9 bases in the middle. The germline V gene has CDR1 MGHRA and CDR2 YSYEKL. This CDR3 spans 14 amino acids. This chain's CDR3 is CASSQAVLTDTQYF. DNA for the CDR3: TGCGCCAGCAGCCAGGCAGTCCTCACAGATACGCAGTATTTT.

The genes are TRBV3-1 (or the pseudogene TRBV3-2) and TRBJ2-3; 8 positions match TRBD2. Germline assignment: CDR1 LGHDT and CDR2 YNNKEL (reference sequence). The CDR3 contains 16 residues. Unmatched junction bases numbered 10, after V lost 3 bases and J lost 5 bases. CDR3: CASSQGERGTRDTQYF. The CDR3 DNA reads TGTGCCAGCAGCCAGGGGGAGCGGGGGACCAGAGATACGCAGTATTTT.

The chain couples TRBV24-1 to TRBJ1-5; D is unclear. Germline V gene data show CDR1 as KGHDR and CDR2 as SFDVKD. Trimming shortened V by 4 bases and J by 6 bases, and 12 bases separated the two germline ends. This CDR3 spans 14 amino acids. In nucleotides, the CDR3 is TGTGCCACCAGTGAAAGGGAGGGTTTTCAGCCCCAGCATTTT. Its translation is CATSEREGFQPQHF.

V is TRBV18 and J is TRBJ2-7, with 7 bases matching TRBD2. Germline-derived CDR1 and CDR2 are KGHSH and LQKENI. Trimming removed 2 bases from V and 2 bases from J; junction bases left unmatched: 3. The CDR3 contains 14 residues. The CDR3 DNA reads TGTGCCAGCTCACCAGCAGCGGGGACCTACGAGCAGTACTTC. As protein: CASSPAAGTYEQYF.

This clone was seen more than once but under ten times. The chain carries TRBV5-1 and TRBJ2-7; 8 bases are shared with TRBD2. The germline V gene encodes CDR1 SGHRS and CDR2 YFSETQ. This CDR3 contains 14 residues. Trimming removed 3 bases from V and 1 base from J; junction bases left unmatched: 3. This chain's CDR3 is CASSSGLGSYEQYF. Written as DNA, the CDR3 is TGCGCCAGCAGCTCGGGACTAGGATCCTACGAGCAGTACTTC.

The rearrangement links TRBV5-6 to TRBJ1-3; 8 bases align to TRBD1. The CDR3 extends over 17 amino acids. Germline loops: CDR1 SGHDT, CDR2 YYEEEE. With V trimmed by 4 bases and J by 4 bases, 13 bases remained unmatched. In DNA, the CDR3 is TGTGCCAGCAGCATCCTCCAGACAGGGGAATTCGGAAACACCATATATTTT. Its translation: CASSILQTGEFGNTIYF.

The chain employs TRBV5-1 and TRBJ2-2, with 8 positions matching TRBD1. This CDR3 spans 14 amino acids. The V and J ends lost 4 bases and 5 bases, in that order; junction bases with no gene match: 4. Germline V gives CDR1 SGHRS, CDR2 YFSETQ. CDR3 loop: CASSNDRGTGELFF. In DNA, the CDR3 is TGCGCCAGCAGCAACGACAGGGGAACCGGGGAGCTGTTTTTT.

Comments on this clone: At one end, the junction sequence differs from germline, possibly due to a read error. The chain has TRBV11-2 and TRBJ1-1, with 8 bases fitting TRBD1. Germline CDR1 and CDR2: SGHAT and FQNNGV. The CDR3 is 13 residues long. The chain's CDR3 is CASSLVPDRERIF. The DNA for the CDR3 is TGTGCCAGCAGCTTAGTGCCGGACAGGGAGCGAATCTTT.

This chain joins TRBV30 and TRBJ1-1; D is uncertain. In germline, CDR1 is GTSNPN, CDR2 SVGIG (reference sequence). CDR3 length equals 12 residues. Trimming cost V 6 bases and J 4 bases, with 12 bases left between them. The CDR3 reads CACNRYSTEAFF. In DNA, the CDR3 is TGTGCCTGTAACAGATACAGCACTGAAGCTTTCTTT.

This clone was seen a handful of times. This rearrangement joins TRBV10-3 to TRBJ2-7, with D maybe TRBD2 (6 bases). V lost 6 bases and J 4 bases, leaving 10 bases between the germline ends. Per the germline V gene, CDR1 is ENHRY and CDR2 is SYGVKD. The CDR3 totals 12 residues. The CDR3 region is CAISPAGYEQYF. CDR3 DNA: TGTGCCATCAGCCCCGCGGGGTACGAGCAGTACTTC.

This chain links TRBV7-2 with TRBJ2-3; TRBD2 is a possible D gene (6 bases). CDR3 length: 15 residues. V dropped 5 bases and J dropped 0 bases, with 12 bases sitting between them. Per germline, CDR1 SGHTA and CDR2 FQGNSA. The CDR3 spells CASSRWDFSTDTQYF. For the CDR3, the DNA is TGTGCCAGCAGCCGTTGGGACTTTAGCACAGATACGCAGTATTTT.